The clone carrying this T cell receptor beta chain has a handful of counts. Its antigen remains unidentified. Unique molecular identifiers were present on cDNA, and template switching added a universal primer site. TCRdb reprocessed the 5' RACE reads via MiXCR and lists one record per CDR3 protein. This table holds 200,000 to 250,000 distinct CDR3 sequences, 6% to 9% found once. This sample is part of a study of identical twins. Overall study results and limits: Conclusions were based on cross-sectional statistical analysis, without following the same donors.

This CDR3 has 14 amino acids. Germline V gene sequence: CDR1 MNHEY, CDR2 SVGAGI. V was cut by 3 bases and J by 6 bases, with 12 bases left in between. The data were also submitted as part of a second study, on yellow fever vaccine responses in identical twins.

The chain couples TRBV6-5 to TRBJ1-5; the D gene is possibly TRBD1 (6 bases). The clonotype comes from a woman aged 18-29 years in good health. Sequenced sample: memory (CD45RO+) T cells sorted from blood. The CDR3 spells CASSYSTGIQPQHF. CDR3 nucleotides: TGTGCCAGCAGTTATTCGACAGGTATTCAGCCCCAGCATTTT.